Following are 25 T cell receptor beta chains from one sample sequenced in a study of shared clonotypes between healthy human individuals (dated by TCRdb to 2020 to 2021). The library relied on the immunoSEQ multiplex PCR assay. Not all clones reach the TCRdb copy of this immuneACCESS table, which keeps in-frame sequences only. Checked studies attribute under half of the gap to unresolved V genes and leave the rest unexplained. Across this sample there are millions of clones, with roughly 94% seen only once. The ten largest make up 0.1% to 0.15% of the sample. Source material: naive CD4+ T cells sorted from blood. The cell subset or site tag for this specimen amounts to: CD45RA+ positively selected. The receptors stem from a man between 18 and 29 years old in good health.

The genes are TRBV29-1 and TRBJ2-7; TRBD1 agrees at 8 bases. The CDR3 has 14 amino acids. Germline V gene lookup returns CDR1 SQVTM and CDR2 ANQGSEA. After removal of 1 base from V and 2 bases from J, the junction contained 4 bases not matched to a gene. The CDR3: CSVEGGQVAYEQYF. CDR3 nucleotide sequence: TGCAGCGTTGAAGGGGGACAGGTCGCCTACGAGCAGTACTTC.

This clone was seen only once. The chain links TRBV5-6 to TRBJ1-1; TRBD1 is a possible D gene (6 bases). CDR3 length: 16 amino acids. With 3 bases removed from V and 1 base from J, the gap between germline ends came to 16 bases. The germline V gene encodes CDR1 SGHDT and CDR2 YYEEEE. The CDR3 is CASSSSGDTPNTEAFF. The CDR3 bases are TGTGCCAGCAGCTCGTCAGGGGACACCCCGAACACTGAAGCTTTCTTT.

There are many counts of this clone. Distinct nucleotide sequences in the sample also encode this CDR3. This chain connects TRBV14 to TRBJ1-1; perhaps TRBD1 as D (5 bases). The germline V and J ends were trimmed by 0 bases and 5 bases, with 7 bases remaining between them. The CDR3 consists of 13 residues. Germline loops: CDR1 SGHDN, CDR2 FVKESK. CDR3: CASSQDRGTEAFF. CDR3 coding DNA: TGTGCCAGCAGCCAAGATAGGGGAACTGAAGCTTTCTTT.

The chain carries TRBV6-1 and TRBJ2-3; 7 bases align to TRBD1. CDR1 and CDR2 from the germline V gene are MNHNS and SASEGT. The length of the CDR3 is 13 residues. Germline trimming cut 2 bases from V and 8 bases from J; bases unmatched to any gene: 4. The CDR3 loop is CASSEKGAGTQYF. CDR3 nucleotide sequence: TGTGCCAGCAGTGAAAAGGGGGCAGGTACGCAGTATTTT.

Written as DNA, the CDR3 is TGTGCCAGCAGACCTTATACAGGGTTGGGAGAGACCCAGTACTTC. As protein: CASRPYTGLGETQYF. The chain uses TRBV2 and TRBJ2-5, with D perhaps TRBD1 (6 bases). This CDR3 spans 15 amino acids. Germline V lookup: CDR1 SNHLY, CDR2 FYNNEI. V was cut by 6 bases and J by 4 bases, with 18 bases left in between.

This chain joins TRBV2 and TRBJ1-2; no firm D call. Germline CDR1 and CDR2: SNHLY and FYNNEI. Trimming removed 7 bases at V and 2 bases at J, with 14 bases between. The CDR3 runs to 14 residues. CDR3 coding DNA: TGTGCCAGCAAGAGTGAGGGAAAAAACTATGGCTACACCTTC. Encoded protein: CASKSEGKNYGYTF.

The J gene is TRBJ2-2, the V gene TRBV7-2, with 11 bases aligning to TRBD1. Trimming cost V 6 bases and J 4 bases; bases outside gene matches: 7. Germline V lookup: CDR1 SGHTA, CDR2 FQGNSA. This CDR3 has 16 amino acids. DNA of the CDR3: TGTGCCAGCAGGCAATCCGGGACAGGGGGCACCGGGGAGCTGTTTTTT. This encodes CASRQSGTGGTGELFF.

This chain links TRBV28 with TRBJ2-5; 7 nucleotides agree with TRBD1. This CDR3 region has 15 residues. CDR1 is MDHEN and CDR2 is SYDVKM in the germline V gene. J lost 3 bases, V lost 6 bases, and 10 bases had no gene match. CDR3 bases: TGTGCCAGCAGCCGCCGACAGGGTTTTAAAGAGACCCAGTACTTC. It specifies CASSRRQGFKETQYF.

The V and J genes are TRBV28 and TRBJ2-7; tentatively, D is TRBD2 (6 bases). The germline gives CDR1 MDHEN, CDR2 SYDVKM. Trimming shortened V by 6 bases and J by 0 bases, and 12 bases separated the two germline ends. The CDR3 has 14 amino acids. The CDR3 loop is CASSPRDSSYEQYF. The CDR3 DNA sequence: TGTGCCAGCAGCCCCAGGGACTCCTCCTACGAGCAGTACTTC.

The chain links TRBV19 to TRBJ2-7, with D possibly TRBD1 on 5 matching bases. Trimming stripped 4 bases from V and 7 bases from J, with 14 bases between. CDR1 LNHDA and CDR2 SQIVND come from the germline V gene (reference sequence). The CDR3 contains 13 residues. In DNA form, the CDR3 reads TGTGCCAGTAGTACCACGTACCAGGGAGAGCAGTACTTC. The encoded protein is CASSTTYQGEQYF.

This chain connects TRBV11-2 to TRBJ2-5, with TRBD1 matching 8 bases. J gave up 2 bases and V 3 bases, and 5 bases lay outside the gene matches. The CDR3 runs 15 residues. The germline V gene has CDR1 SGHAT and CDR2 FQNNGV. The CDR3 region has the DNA TGTGCCAGCAGCTTCACCCGGACAGGGCAAGAGACCCAGTACTTC. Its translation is CASSFTRTGQETQYF.

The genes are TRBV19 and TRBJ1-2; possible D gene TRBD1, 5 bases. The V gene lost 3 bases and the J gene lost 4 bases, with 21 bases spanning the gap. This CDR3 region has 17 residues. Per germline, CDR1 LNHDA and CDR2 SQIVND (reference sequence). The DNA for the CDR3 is TGTGCCAGTAGTATTTATTCCGGGGACCCCACCAGCTATGGCTACACCTTC. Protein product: CASSIYSGDPTSYGYTF. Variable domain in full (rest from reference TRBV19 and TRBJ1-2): DGGITQSPKYLFRKEGQNVTLSCEQNLNHDAMYWYRQDPGQGLRLIYYSQIVNDFQKGDIAEGYSVSREKKESFPLTVTSAQKNPTAFYLCASSIYSGDPTSYGYTFGSGTRLTVV.

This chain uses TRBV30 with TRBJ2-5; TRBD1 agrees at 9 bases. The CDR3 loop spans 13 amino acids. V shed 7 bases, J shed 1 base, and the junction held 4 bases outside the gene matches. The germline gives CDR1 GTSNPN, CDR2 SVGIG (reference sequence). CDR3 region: CASDRGIQETQYF. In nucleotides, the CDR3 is TGTGCCTCGGACAGGGGAATCCAAGAGACCCAGTACTTC.

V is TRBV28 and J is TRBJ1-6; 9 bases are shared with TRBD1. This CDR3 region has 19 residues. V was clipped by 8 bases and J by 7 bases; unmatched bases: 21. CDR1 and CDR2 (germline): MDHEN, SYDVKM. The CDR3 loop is CASHSLGQGKVFGNSPLHF. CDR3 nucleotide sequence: TGTGCCAGCCACAGTTTGGGACAGGGAAAGGTCTTCGGGAATTCACCCCTCCACTTT.

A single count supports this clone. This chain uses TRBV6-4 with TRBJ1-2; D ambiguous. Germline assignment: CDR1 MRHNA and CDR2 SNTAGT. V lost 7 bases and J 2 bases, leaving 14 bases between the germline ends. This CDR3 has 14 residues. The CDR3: CASMSKVSNYGYTF. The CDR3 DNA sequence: TGTGCCAGCATGTCCAAGGTAAGCAACTATGGCTACACCTTC.

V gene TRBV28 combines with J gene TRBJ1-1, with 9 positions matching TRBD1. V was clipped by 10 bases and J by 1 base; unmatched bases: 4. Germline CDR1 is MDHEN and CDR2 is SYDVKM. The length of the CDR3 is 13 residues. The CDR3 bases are TGTGCCACACAGGGGGCGTCGAACACTGAAGCTTTCTTT. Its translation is CATQGASNTEAFF.

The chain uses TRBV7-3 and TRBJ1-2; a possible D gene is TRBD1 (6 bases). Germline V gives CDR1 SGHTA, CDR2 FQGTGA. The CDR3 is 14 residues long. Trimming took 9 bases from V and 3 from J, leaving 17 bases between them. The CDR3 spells CASSLGGGDYGYTF. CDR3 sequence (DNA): TGTGCCAGTTCCTTAGGAGGGGGAGACTATGGCTACACCTTC.

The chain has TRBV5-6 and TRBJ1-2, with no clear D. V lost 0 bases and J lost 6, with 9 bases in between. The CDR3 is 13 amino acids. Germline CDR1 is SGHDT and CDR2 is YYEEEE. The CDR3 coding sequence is TGTGCCAGCAGCTTGGTCGGAGGGAATGGCTACACCTTC. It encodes CASSLVGGNGYTF.

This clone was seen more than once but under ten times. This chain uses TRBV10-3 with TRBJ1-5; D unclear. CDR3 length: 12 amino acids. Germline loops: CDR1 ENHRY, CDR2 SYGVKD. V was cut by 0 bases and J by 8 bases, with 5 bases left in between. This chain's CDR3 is CAISESAEPQHF. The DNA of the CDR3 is TGTGCCATCAGTGAGTCGGCGGAGCCCCAGCATTTT.

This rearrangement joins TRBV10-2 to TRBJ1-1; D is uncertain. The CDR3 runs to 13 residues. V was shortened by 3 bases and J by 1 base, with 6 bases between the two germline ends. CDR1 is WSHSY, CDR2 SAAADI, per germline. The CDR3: CASSEQPNTEAFF. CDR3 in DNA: TGCGCCAGCAGTGAACAGCCGAACACTGAAGCTTTCTTT.

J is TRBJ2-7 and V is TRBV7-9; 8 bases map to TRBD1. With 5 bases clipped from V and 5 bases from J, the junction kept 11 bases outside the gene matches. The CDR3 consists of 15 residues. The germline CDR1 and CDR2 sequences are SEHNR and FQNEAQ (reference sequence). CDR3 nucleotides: TGTGCCAGCAGCAAAATCCAGGGGGCGTCCCACGAGCAGTACTTC. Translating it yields CASSKIQGASHEQYF.

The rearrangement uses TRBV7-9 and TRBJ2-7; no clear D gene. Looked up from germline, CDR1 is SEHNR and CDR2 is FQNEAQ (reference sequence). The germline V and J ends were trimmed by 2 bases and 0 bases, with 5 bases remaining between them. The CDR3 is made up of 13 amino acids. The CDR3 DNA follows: TGTGCCAGCAGCTTAAAAGGCTCCTACGAGCAGTACTTC. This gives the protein CASSLKGSYEQYF.

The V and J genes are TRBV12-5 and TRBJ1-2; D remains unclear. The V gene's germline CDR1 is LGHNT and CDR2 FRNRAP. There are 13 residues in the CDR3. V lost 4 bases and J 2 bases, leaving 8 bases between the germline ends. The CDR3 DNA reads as TGTGCTAGTGGTTCATGGGTGAACTATGGCTACACCTTC. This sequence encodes CASGSWVNYGYTF.

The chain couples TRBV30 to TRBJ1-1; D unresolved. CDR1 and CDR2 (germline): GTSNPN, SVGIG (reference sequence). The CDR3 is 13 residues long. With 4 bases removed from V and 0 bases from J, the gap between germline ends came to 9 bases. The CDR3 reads CAWTANMNTEAFF. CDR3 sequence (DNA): TGTGCCTGGACAGCTAACATGAACACTGAAGCTTTCTTT.

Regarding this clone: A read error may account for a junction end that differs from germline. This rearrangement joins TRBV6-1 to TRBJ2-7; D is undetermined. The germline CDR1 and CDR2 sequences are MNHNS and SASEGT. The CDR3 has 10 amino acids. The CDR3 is CASSDRFPSF. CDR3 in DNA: TGTGCCAGCAGCGATAGGTTTCCATCCTTC.